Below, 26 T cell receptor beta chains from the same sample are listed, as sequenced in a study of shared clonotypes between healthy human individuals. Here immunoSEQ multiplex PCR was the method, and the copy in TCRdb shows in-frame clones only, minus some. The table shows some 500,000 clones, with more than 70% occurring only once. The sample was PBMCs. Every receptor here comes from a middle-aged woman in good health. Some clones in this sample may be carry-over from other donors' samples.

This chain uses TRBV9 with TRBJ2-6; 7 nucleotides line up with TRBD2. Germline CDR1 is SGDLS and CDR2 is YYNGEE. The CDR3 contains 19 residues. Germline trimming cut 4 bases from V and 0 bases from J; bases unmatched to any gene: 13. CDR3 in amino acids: CASSPRQAGLSSGANVLTF. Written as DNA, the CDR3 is TGTGCCAGCAGCCCTCGGCAAGCGGGGTTGAGCTCTGGGGCCAACGTCCTGACTTTC.

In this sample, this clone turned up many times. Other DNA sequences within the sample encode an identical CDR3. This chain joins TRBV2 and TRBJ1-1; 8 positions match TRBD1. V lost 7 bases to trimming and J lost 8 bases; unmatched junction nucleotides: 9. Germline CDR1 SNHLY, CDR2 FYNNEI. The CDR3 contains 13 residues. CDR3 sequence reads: CASTRPTGAEAFF. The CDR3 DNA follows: TGTGCCAGCACACGACCGACAGGGGCCGAAGCTTTCTTT.

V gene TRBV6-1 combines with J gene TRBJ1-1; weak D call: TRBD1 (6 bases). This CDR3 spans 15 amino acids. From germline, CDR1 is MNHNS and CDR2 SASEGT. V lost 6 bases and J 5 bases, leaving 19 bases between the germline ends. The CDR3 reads CASRIPTGAGTEAFF. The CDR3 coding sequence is TGTGCCAGCAGGATTCCAACGGGGGCAGGAACTGAAGCTTTCTTT.

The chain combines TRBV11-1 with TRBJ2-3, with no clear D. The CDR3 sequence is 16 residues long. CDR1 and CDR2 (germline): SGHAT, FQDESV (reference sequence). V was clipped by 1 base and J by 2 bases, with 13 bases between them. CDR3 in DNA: TGTGCCAGCAGCTTAGGTGGTCCCTCCTCCACAGATACGCAGTATTTT. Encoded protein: CASSLGGPSSTDTQYF.

The CDR3 spells CASSLALGNQPQHF. The CDR3 DNA reads as TGTGCCAGCAGCTTAGCGCTGGGGAATCAGCCCCAGCATTTT. The chain has TRBV7-8 and TRBJ1-5; D is uncertain. Trimming left V 0 bases short and J 4 bases short, with 7 bases between. The CDR3 runs 14 residues. The germline V gene encodes CDR1 SGHVS and CDR2 FQNEAQ.

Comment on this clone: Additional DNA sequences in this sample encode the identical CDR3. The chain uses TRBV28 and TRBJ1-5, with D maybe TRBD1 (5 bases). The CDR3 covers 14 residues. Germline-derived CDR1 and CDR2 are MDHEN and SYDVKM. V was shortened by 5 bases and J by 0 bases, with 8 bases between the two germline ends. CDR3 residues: CASSLGGSNQPQHF. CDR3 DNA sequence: TGTGCCAGCAGTCTCGGGGGTAGCAATCAGCCCCAGCATTTT.

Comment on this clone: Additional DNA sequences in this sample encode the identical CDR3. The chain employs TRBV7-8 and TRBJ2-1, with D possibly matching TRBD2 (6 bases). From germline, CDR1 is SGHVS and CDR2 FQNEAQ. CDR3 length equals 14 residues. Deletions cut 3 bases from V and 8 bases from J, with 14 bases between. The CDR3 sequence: CASSLAPWGDEQFF. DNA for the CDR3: TGTGCCAGCAGCTTGGCGCCCTGGGGGGATGAGCAGTTCTTC.

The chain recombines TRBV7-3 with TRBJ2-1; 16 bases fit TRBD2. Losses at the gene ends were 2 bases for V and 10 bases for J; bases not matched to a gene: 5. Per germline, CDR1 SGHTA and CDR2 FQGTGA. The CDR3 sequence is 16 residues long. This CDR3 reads CASSLGTSGRAGEQFF. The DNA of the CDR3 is TGTGCCAGCAGCTTAGGGACTAGCGGGAGGGCCGGGGAGCAGTTCTTC.

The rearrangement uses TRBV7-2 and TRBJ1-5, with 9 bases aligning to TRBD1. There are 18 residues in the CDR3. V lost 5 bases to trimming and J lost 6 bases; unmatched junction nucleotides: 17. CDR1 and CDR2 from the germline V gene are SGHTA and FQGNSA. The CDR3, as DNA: TGTGCCAGCAGCCCTGGTGGGGGCACAGGGGGCAGGGGTCAGCCCCAGCATTTT. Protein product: CASSPGGGTGGRGQPQHF.

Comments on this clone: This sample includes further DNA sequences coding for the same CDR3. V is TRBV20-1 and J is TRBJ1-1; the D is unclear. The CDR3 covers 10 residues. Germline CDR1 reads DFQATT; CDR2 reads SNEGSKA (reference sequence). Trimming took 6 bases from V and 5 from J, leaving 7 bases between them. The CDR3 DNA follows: TGCAGTGCCGTGGGGACTGAAGCTTTCTTT. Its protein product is CSAVGTEAFF.

CDR3 amino acids: CASSWDRGTTYEQYF. Written as DNA, the CDR3 is TGTGCCAGCAGTTGGGACAGGGGGACAACCTACGAGCAGTACTTC. The chain carries TRBV27 and TRBJ2-7; 11 positions agree with TRBD1. The CDR3 sequence is 15 residues long. V was clipped by 4 bases and J by 2 bases; unmatched bases: 4. Germline V gene sequence: CDR1 MNHEY, CDR2 SMNVEV (reference sequence).

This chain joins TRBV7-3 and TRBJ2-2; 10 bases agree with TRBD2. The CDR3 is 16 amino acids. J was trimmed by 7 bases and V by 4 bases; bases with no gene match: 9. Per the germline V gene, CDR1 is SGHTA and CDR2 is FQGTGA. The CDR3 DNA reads TGTGCCAGCAGCTCGCGAGCGGGAGGGCGAGGCGGGGAGCTGTTTTTT. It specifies CASSSRAGGRGGELFF.

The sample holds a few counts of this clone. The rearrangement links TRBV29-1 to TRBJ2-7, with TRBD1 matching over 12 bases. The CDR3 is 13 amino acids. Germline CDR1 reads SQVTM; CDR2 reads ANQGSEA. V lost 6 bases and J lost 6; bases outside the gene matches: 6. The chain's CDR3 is CSVAGTGGAEQYF. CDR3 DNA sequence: TGCAGCGTCGCCGGGACAGGGGGCGCCGAGCAGTACTTC.

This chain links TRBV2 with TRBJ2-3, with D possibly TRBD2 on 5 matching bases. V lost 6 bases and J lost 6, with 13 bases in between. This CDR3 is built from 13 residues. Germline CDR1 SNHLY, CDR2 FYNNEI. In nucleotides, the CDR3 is TGTGCCAGCAGCCCCGGGATGGGGGATACGCAGTATTTT. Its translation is CASSPGMGDTQYF. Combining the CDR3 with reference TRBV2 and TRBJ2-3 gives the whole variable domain EPEVTQTPSHQVTQMGQEVILRCVPISNHLYFYWYRQILGQKVEFLVSFYNNEISEKSEIFDDQFSVERPDGSNFTLKIRSTKLEDSAMYFCASSPGMGDTQYFGPGTRLTVL.

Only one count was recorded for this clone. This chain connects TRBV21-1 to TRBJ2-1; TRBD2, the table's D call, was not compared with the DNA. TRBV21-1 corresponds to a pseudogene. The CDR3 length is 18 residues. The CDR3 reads CASRASGSNGPSYNEQFF. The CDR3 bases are TGTGCCAGCAGGGCTAGCGGGAGTAACGGGCCCTCCTACAATGAGCAGTTCTTC.

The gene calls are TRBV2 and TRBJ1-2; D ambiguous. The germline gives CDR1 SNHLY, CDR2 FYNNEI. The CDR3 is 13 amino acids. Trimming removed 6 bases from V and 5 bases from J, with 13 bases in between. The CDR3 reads CASSPLPRYGYTF. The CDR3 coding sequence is TGTGCCAGCAGCCCACTCCCCCGGTATGGCTACACCTTC.

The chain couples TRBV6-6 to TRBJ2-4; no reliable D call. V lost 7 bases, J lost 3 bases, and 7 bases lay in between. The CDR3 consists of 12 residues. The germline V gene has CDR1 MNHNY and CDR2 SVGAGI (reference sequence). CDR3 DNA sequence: TGTGCCAGCACGATGGACAAAAACATTCAGTACTTC. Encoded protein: CASTMDKNIQYF.

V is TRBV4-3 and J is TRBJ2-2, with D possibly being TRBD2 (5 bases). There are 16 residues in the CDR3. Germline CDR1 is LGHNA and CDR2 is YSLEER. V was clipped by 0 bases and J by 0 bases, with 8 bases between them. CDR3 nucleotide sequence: TGCGCCAGCAGCCAAGAAACGGGAACGAACACCGGGGAGCTGTTTTTT. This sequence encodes CASSQETGTNTGELFF.

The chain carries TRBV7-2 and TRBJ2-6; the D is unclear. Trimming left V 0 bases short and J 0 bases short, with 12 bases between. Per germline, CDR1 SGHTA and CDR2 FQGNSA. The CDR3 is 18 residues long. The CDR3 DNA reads TGTGCCAGCAGCTTAGCTCGGAGTACCATCTCTGGGGCCAACGTCCTGACTTTC. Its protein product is CASSLARSTISGANVLTF. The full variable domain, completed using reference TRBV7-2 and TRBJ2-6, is GAGVSQSPSNKVTEKGKDVELRCDPISGHTALYWYRQSLGQGLEFLIYFQGNSAPDKSGLPSDRFSAERTGGSVSTLTIQRTQQEDSAVYLCASSLARSTISGANVLTFGAGSRLTVL.

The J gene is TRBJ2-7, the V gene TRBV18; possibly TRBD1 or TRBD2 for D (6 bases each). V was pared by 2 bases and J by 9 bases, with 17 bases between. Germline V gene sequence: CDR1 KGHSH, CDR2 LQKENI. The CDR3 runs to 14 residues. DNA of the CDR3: TGTGCCAGCTCACCATCTGAGCCGGGGGCACGGCAGTACTTC. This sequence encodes CASSPSEPGARQYF.

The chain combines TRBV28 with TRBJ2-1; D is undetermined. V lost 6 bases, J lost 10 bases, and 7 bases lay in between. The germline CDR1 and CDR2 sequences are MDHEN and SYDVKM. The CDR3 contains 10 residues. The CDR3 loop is CASRSREQFF. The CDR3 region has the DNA TGTGCCAGCAGATCCCGCGAGCAGTTCTTC.

The CDR3 spells CASSFEAQETQYF. CDR3 DNA sequence: TGTGCCAGCAGCTTTGAGGCACAAGAGACCCAGTACTTC. The V and J genes are TRBV7-8 and TRBJ2-5, with D unresolved. V gave up 3 bases and J gave up 2 bases, with 7 bases separating them. CDR1 and CDR2 from the germline V gene are SGHVS and FQNEAQ. The length of the CDR3 is 13 residues. Combining the CDR3 with reference TRBV7-8 and TRBJ2-5 gives the whole variable domain GAGVSQSPRYKVAKRGQDVALRCDPISGHVSLFWYQQALGQGPEFLTYFQNEAQLDKSGLPSDRFFAERPEGSVSTLKIQRTQQEDSAVYLCASSFEAQETQYFGPGTRLLVL.

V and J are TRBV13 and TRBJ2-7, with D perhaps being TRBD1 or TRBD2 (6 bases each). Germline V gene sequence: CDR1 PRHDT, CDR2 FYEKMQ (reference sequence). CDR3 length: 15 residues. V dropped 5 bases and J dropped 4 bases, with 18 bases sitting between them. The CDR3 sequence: CASSQRLVGTYEQYF. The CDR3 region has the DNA TGTGCCAGCAGCCAAAGACTAGTGGGGACATACGAGCAGTACTTC.

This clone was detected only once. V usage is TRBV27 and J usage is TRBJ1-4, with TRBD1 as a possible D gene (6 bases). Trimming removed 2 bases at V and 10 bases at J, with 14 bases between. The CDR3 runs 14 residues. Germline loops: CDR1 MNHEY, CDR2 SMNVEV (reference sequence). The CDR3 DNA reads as TGTGCCAGCAGTTTAATACAGGGAGGTGTAAAACTGTTTTTT. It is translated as CASSLIQGGVKLFF.

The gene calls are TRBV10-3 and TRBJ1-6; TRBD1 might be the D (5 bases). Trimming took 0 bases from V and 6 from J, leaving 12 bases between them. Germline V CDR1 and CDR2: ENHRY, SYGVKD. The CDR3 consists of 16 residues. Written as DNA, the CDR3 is TGTGCCATCAGTGAGTCATCCGGGGCCGCTAATTCACCCCTCCACTTT. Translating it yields CAISESSGAANSPLHF.

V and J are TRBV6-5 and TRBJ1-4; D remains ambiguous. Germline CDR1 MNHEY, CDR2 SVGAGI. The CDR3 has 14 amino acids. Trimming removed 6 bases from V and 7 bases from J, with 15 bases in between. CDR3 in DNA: TGTGCCAGCAGCCGTAGTACGGGTAGTGAAAAACTGTTTTTT. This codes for CASSRSTGSEKLFF.